The rows below give T cell receptor beta chains drawn from one sample of a study of blood T cells in healthy people across ages. A single record per CDR3 protein comes from TCRdb applying MiXCR to the 5' RACE reads. The data show hundreds of thousands of distinct CDR3 sequences, 40% to 50% seen once. Sequencing input: blood. These receptors were obtained from a man in his sixties in good health. Each CDR3 is given with its conserved first and last residue. The D gene is left open where the match is weak. Part of the rows lack a size; the others show once, few, many or a class for expanded clones.

size	D	V	J	CDR3	DNA
few	TRBD1	TRBV18	TRBJ2-1	CASSPRPPGQVYNEQFF	TGTGCCAGCTCACCACGACCTCCGGGACAGGTCTACAATGAGCAGTTCTTC
once	TRBD1	TRBV7-6	TRBJ1-1	CASSKGALGMNTEAFF	TGTGCCAGCAGCAAGGGGGCCTTGGGTATGAACACTGAAGCTTTCTTT
.	.	TRBV7-9	TRBJ1-6	CASSLGGRSSPLHF	TGTGCCAGCAGCTTAGGAGGGAGGAGTTCACCCCTCCACTTT
.	TRBD2	TRBV5-6	TRBJ2-1	CASSPQIGTSGYNEQFF	TGTGCCAGCAGCCCTCAGATTGGGACTAGCGGGTACAATGAGCAGTTCTTC
.	.	TRBV3-1	TRBJ1-1	CASSQPDRNTEAFF	TGTGCCAGCAGCCAGCCCGACAGGAACACTGAAGCTTTCTTT
.	.	TRBV10-3	TRBJ2-4	CAISDSTGTKNIQYF	TGTGCCATCAGTGATTCGACAGGGACTAAAAACATTCAGTACTTC
.	.	TRBV11-2	TRBJ2-7	CASSPDRVLDEQYF	TGTGCCAGCAGCCCCGACCGGGTTCTCGACGAGCAGTACTTC
many	.	TRBV9	TRBJ1-5	CASSVSSGSNQPQHF	TGTGCCAGCAGCGTTAGCAGTGGGAGCAATCAGCCCCAGCATTTT
few	.	TRBV6-2/TRBV6-3	TRBJ2-2	CASSEGQSNTGELFF	TGTGCCAGCAGTGAAGGACAGAGTAACACCGGGGAGCTGTTTTTT
few	.	TRBV9	TRBJ2-1	CASSVGQAASYNEQFF	TGTGCCAGCAGCGTGGGCCAGGCAGCTTCCTACAATGAGCAGTTCTTC
once	.	TRBV18	TRBJ1-6	CASSRARNSPLHF	TGTGCCAGCTCAAGGGCCCGAAATTCACCCCTCCACTTT
.	.	TRBV5-1	TRBJ2-5	CASSLAPQGKSETQYF	TGCGCCAGCAGCTTGGCCCCTCAGGGGAAGTCGGAGACCCAGTACTTC
.	.	TRBV4-1	TRBJ1-5	CASSQDRAVQPQHF	TGCGCCAGCAGCCAAGACAGGGCAGTTCAGCCCCAGCATTTT
.	.	TRBV27	TRBJ1-1	CASSFRQTGLPVPTEAFF	TGTGCCAGCAGTTTCCGCCAGACAGGCCTTCCTGTACCCACTGAAGCTTTCTTT
.	TRBD1	TRBV27	TRBJ2-1	CAGSWGQTYNEQFF	TGTGCCGGCAGTTGGGGACAGACATACAATGAGCAGTTCTTC
few	.	TRBV7-9	TRBJ2-1	CASSFNRGGDNEQFF	TGTGCCAGCAGCTTTAATAGGGGAGGAGACAATGAGCAGTTCTTC
few	.	TRBV7-2	TRBJ2-5	CASSLAQRVGNNEQYF	TGTGCCAGCAGCTTAGCGCAGAGGGTAGGGAACAATGAGCAGTACTTC
many	TRBD1	TRBV20-1	TRBJ1-2	CSAQNNPGTGVYGYTF	TGCAGTGCTCAGAACAACCCCGGGACAGGGGTCTATGGCTACACCTTC
.	.	TRBV4-1	TRBJ2-2	CASSQPDRHTGELFF	TGCGCCAGCAGCCAACCGGACAGACACACCGGGGAGCTGTTTTTT
few	.	TRBV21-1	TRBJ2-7	CASSIRTGGAYEQYF	TGTGCCAGCAGCATCCGGACAGGGGGAGCCTACGAGCAGTACTTC
few	.	TRBV12-3/TRBV12-4	TRBJ2-7	CASTLQGFLDEQYF	TGTGCCAGCACTTTACAGGGCTTTCTGGACGAGCAGTACTTC
.	TRBD1	TRBV20-1	TRBJ2-7	CSASRGGNEQYF	TGCAGTGCTAGTAGAGGGGGCAATGAGCAGTACTTC
few	.	TRBV7-2	TRBJ2-1	CASSATGNEQFF	TGTGCCAGCAGCGCGACGGGGAATGAGCAGTTCTTC
few	.	TRBV6-5	TRBJ1-2	CASSPSNYLGDGYTF	TGTGCCAGCAGCCCCAGTAATTATCTAGGAGATGGCTACACCTTC
.	.	TRBV12-3/TRBV12-4	TRBJ2-1	CASSLGLTEQFF	TGTGCCAGCAGTTTAGGTCTCACTGAGCAGTTCTTC
once	.	TRBV4-3	TRBJ2-2	CASSQVWAGGRNTGELFF	TGCGCCAGCAGCCAAGTTTGGGCCGGAGGAAGGAACACCGGGGAGCTGTTTTTT
.	.	TRBV5-6	TRBJ2-4	CASSLMTELAKNIQYF	TGTGCCAGCAGCTTGATGACAGAGCTAGCCAAAAACATTCAGTACTTC
.	TRBD2	TRBV29-1	TRBJ2-3	CSVEAGGGGDTQYF	TGCAGCGTAGAAGCGGGGGGCGGAGGAGATACGCAGTATTTT
.	TRBD2	TRBV2	TRBJ2-1	CASRRRELVAGPHNEQFF	TGTGCCAGCAGGCGTAGGGAGTTAGTAGCGGGGCCTCACAATGAGCAGTTCTTC
once	.	TRBV5-1	TRBJ1-1	CASSLVAGESMNTEAFF	TGCGCCAGCAGCTTGGTGGCAGGGGAGTCAATGAACACTGAAGCTTTCTTT
few	.	TRBV7-6	TRBJ2-7	CASSLIEDIKSYEQYF	TGTGCCAGCAGCTTAATCGAGGACATAAAGTCCTACGAGCAGTACTTC
.	TRBD2	TRBV7-2	TRBJ2-5	CASSSGLAGGRSSQTQYF	TGTGCCAGCAGTTCGGGACTAGCGGGGGGGCGGTCATCCCAGACCCAGTACTTC
once	.	TRBV25-1	TRBJ2-7	CASSHAGTFYEQYF	TGTGCCAGCAGCCACGCAGGCACCTTTTACGAGCAGTACTTC
many	.	TRBV7-2	TRBJ2-6	CASSRQGSGANVLTF	TGCGCCAGCAGCCGCCAGGGATCTGGGGCCAACGTCCTGACTTTC
.	TRBD2	TRBV20-1	TRBJ2-7	CSARLAGGPYEQYF	TGCAGTGCTAGACTAGCGGGGGGGCCGTACGAGCAGTACTTC
once	.	TRBV15	TRBJ2-7	CATRSIGGLSEQYF	TGTGCCACCAGGTCAATCGGGGGGCTCTCCGAGCAGTACTTC
.	TRBD1	TRBV9	TRBJ2-1	CASSVVDRDGYEQFF	TGTGCCAGCAGCGTAGTCGACAGGGACGGCTATGAGCAGTTCTTC
few	.	TRBV5-5	TRBJ1-6	CASSAGHQNSPLHF	TGTGCCAGCAGCGCGGGACACCAAAATTCACCCCTCCACTTT
.	TRBD2	TRBV4-1	TRBJ2-7	CASSQGAGEPSYEQYF	TGCGCCAGCAGCCAAGGCGCGGGAGAGCCCTCCTACGAGCAGTACTTC
.	.	TRBV27	TRBJ2-3	CASVDTVHTQYF	TGTGCCAGCGTTGACACGGTCCATACGCAGTATTTT
.	.	TRBV5-1	TRBJ2-7	CASSALARQGPYEQYF	TGCGCCAGCAGCGCACTAGCGAGACAGGGTCCGTACGAGCAGTACTTC
.	.	TRBV5-1	TRBJ2-6	CASSRGGQGQGSGANVLTF	TGCGCCAGCAGCCGTGGAGGGCAGGGACAAGGCTCTGGGGCCAACGTCCTGACTTTC
.	.	TRBV20-1	TRBJ2-1	CSARVEGEQFF	TGCAGTGCTAGAGTTGAGGGTGAGCAGTTCTTC
.	.	TRBV20-1	TRBJ2-7	CSASRTIHEQYF	TGCAGTGCTTCCCGAACAATTCACGAGCAGTACTTC
few	TRBD1	TRBV20-1	TRBJ1-2	CSASRGQGAGSYYGYTF	TGCAGTGCCTCAAGAGGACAGGGGGCGGGGAGCTACTATGGCTACACCTTC
few	.	TRBV20-1	TRBJ2-4	CSARQPTKNIQYF	TGCAGTGCTAGACAGCCCACGAAAAACATTCAGTACTTC